This T cell receptor (beta chain) derives from a study of blood T cell repertoires in COVID-19. Whole-study context: Samples representing acute and convalescent COVID-19 were sourced from the United States, Italy and Spain. The analysed material was cDNA or gDNA that came from T cells, B-cell-depleted T cells, or PBMCs.

Germline V gives CDR1 SGHAT, CDR2 FQNNGV. Trimming took 5 bases from V and 5 from J, leaving 18 bases between them. This CDR3 is 15 amino acids long. Per the original data handling: Reference gene primer amplification gave estimated nucleated cell counts. Using immunoSEQ multiplex PCR, the repertoire was profiled, and TCRdb retains in-frame clones only, with some absent. The V and J calls and the clone size are those of that table, but D and trimming were determined from the DNA. The sample contains about 120,000 clones, roughly 76% of which appear only once. The V gene is TRBV11-2, the J gene TRBJ2-5, with a weak D call TRBD2 (7 bases). Material: peripheral blood. This clonotype was sampled from a human donor in a cohort sampled during active COVID-19. CDR3 DNA: TGTGCCAGCAGCCTCAAGGGGGGGGGACCGGAGACCCAGTACTTC. As protein: CASSLKGGGPETQYF.